These T cell receptor beta chains were read from a single sample in a study of cytomegalovirus exposure and HLA in healthy donors. Sequencing was performed with immunoSEQ multiplex PCR; in TCRdb, only in-frame clones are kept and a portion is missing. The sample consists of around 150,000 clones, approximately 83% of them appearing once. Sequencing was done on a sample of PBMCs. Receptors originate from a middle-aged man in good health and CMV-seronegative. The CDR3 runs from the conserved cysteine through the conserved F or W. D genes are given only for firm matches. Clone size appears in some rows only: once, few, many, or a class for an expanded clone.

v_gene	j_gene	abundance	d_gene	CDR3nt	CDR3aa
TRBV6-6	TRBJ1-2	NA	NA	TGTGCCAGCAGGGACGGGGGCTATGGCTACACCTTC	CASRDGGYGYTF
TRBV7-2	TRBJ1-1	once	NA	TGTGCCAGCAGCCCCACCCCAGGGACTTGGGGAGAGTCTTTCTTT	CASSPTPGTWGESFF
TRBV25-1	TRBJ2-7	NA	NA	TGTGCCAGCAGTGGGGGAGGCGAGCAGTACTTC	CASSGGGEQYF
TRBV25-1	TRBJ2-2	NA	NA	TGTGCCAGCAGTTTAGGGGTCACCGGGGAGCTGTTTTTT	CASSLGVTGELFF
TRBV28	TRBJ1-5	NA	NA	TGTGCCAGCAGTTTAGGGACATTGAATAGCAATCAGCCCCAGCATTTT	CASSLGTLNSNQPQHF
TRBV7-7	TRBJ2-5	NA	TRBD2	TGTGCCAGCAGCTTAAACCAGGGACTAAGAGAGACCCAGTACTTC	CASSLNQGLRETQYF
TRBV18	TRBJ1-1	NA	NA	TGTGCCAGCTCACCGGGCCCTAACACTGAAGCTTTCTTT	CASSPGPNTEAFF
TRBV10-3	TRBJ1-2	NA	TRBD1	TGTGCCTTGGCCGGGACAGGCCTTGGGGATGGCTACACCTTC	CALAGTGLGDGYTF
TRBV28	TRBJ2-7	NA	TRBD1	TGTGCCAGCAGGGATATAGGGCAGGGGGCCTACGAGCAGTACTTC	CASRDIGQGAYEQYF
TRBV5-1	TRBJ2-7	NA	NA	TGCGCCAGCAGCTTGGACAGGGCTTACGAGCAGTACTTC	CASSLDRAYEQYF
TRBV9	TRBJ1-1	NA	NA	TGTGCCAGCAGCCCCCCGGCGGGGATGAACACTGAAGCTTTCTTT	CASSPPAGMNTEAFF
TRBV30	TRBJ2-3	NA	TRBD1	TGTGCCTGGAGTACCGGGACAGGGACAGATACGCAGTATTTT	CAWSTGTGTDTQYF
TRBV6-1	TRBJ2-7	once	NA	TGTGCCAGCATTACCGGGGGAACCTACGAGCAGTACTTC	CASITGGTYEQYF
TRBV7-2	TRBJ2-3	NA	NA	TGTGCCAGCAGCTTAGAGGGGGGGGCGGGTCGACCTACAGATACGCAGTATTTT	CASSLEGGAGRPTDTQYF
TRBV30	TRBJ2-7	NA	NA	TGTGCCTGGAGACAAAGCCAGCATCTAGACGGGGGCGAGCAGTACTTC	CAWRQSQHLDGGEQYF
TRBV6-5	TRBJ2-7	NA	TRBD1	TGTGCCAGCAGGACAGGGTTTGCGAGGGAGCAGTACTTC	CASRTGFAREQYF
TRBV5-6	TRBJ1-2	few	NA	TGTGCCAGCAGCGGGCTTAATCGCTATGGCTACACCTTC	CASSGLNRYGYTF
TRBV6-1	TRBJ1-4	NA	TRBD1	TGTGCCAGCAGTTCAGGGGGAACTAATGAAAAACTGTTTTTT	CASSSGGTNEKLFF
TRBV2	TRBJ1-1	once	NA	TGTGCCAGCATTCTTGGGGGGTTGACTGAAGCTTTCTTT	CASILGGLTEAFF
TRBV30	TRBJ2-2	once	TRBD1	TGTGCCTGGAGTACCGGGACAGCGCTTTCGTACACCGGGGAGCTGTTTTTT	CAWSTGTALSYTGELFF
TRBV5-6	TRBJ1-4	few	TRBD1	TGTGCCAGCAGCTCACAGGGGGCGCGGGGTGAAAAACTGTTTTTT	CASSSQGARGEKLFF
TRBV18	TRBJ2-5	NA	TRBD2	TGTGCCAGCTCAAGAGGAGCGGGGGCCGGAGAGACCCAGTACTTC	CASSRGAGAGETQYF
TRBV6-1	TRBJ2-7	NA	TRBD2	TGTGCCAGCAGACCGGGACTAGCGGGACTCGAGCAGTACTTC	CASRPGLAGLEQYF
TRBV29-1	TRBJ2-1	few	TRBD1	TGCAGCGCCGTAGGACAGGGGGCTAGTGAGCAGTTCTTC	CSAVGQGASEQFF
TRBV2	TRBJ1-2	NA	TRBD1	TGTGCCAGCAGTGAAGACGCAGCCGGGACAGGGGATGGTGACGGCTATGGCTACACCTTC	CASSEDAAGTGDGDGYGYTF
TRBV6-5	TRBJ2-2	NA	TRBD2	TGTGCCAGCAAAACTAGCGGGGGGTTCACCGGGGAGCTGTTTTTT	CASKTSGGFTGELFF
TRBV29-1	TRBJ1-3	NA	NA	TGCAGCGATCACGTTACGGAGGGAAACACCATATATTTT	CSDHVTEGNTIYF
TRBV6-5	TRBJ1-4	few	NA	TGTGCCAGCAGTTACGGGCGGAGGAACGAAAAACTGTTTTTT	CASSYGRRNEKLFF
TRBV7-2	TRBJ1-1	NA	TRBD1	TGTGCCAGCAGCCCCCAGGGGGGTATGAACACTGAAGCTTTCTTT	CASSPQGGMNTEAFF
TRBV6-1	TRBJ2-1	NA	TRBD2	TGTGCCACAGGAAGCGGGACGAGTTACCATGAGCAGTTCTTC	CATGSGTSYHEQFF
TRBV2	TRBJ2-5	NA	TRBD1	TGTGCCGCCGGGACAGGGATTCAAGAGACCCAGTACTTC	CAAGTGIQETQYF
TRBV6-5	TRBJ2-3	NA	TRBD2	TGTGCCAGCAGTCCCCGACTAGCGGGGGCTGATACGCAGTATTTT	CASSPRLAGADTQYF
TRBV5-6	TRBJ1-1	NA	NA	TGTGCCAGCAGCTTGTTTGCGCAGGGGAACACTGAAGCTTTCTTT	CASSLFAQGNTEAFF
TRBV28	TRBJ2-3	few	NA	TGTGCCAGCAGTTTAAGGTTAGCGGAGAGCACAGATACGCAGTATTTT	CASSLRLAESTDTQYF
TRBV29-1	TRBJ1-5	NA	NA	TGCAGCGTTAAGTCAGGACTCAATCAGCCCCAGCATTTT	CSVKSGLNQPQHF
TRBV4-1	TRBJ2-3	NA	TRBD2	TGCGCCAGCAGCCCCTTAGCGGGAGTAAGGGATACGCAGTATTTT	CASSPLAGVRDTQYF